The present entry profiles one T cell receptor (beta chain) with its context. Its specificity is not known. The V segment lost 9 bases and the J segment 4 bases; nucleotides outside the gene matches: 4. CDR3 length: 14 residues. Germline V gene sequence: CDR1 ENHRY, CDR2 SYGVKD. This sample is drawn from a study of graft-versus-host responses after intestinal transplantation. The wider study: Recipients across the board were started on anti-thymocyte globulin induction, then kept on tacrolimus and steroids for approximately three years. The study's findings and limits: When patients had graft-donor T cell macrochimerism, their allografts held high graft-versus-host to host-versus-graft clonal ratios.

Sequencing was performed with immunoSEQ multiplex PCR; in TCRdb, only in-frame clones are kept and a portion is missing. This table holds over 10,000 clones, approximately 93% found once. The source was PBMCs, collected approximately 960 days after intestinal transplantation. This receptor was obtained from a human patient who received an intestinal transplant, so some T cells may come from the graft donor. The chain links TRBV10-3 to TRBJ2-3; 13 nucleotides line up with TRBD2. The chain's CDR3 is CAMKTSGGPDTQYF. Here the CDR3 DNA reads TGTGCCATGAAGACTAGCGGGGGGCCAGATACGCAGTATTTT.